The 13 T cell receptor beta chains given below trace back to one sample, sequenced in a study of blood T cells in healthy people across ages. The use of a sample-barcoded 5' primer and a J-beta primer mix characterized a second PCR of roughly 6 to 11 cycles. TCRdb fed the 5' RACE reads into MiXCR, producing one record per CDR3 protein. Found here are some 900,000 distinct CDR3 sequences, about 44% of them singletons; the top ten hold roughly an eighth. The sequencing input was blood. The receptors come from a man aged 25 to 40 in good health.

The chain carries TRBV9 and TRBJ1-4, with a tentative D call TRBD1 (5 bases). Germline-derived CDR1 and CDR2 are SGDLS and YYNGEE. This CDR3 region has 16 residues. Trimming stripped 3 bases from V and 8 bases from J, with 20 bases between. Here the CDR3 DNA reads TGTGCCAGCAGCGCTGGGACTTCACAAGGTAACGAAAAACTGTTTTTT. It yields the protein CASSAGTSQGNEKLFF. Complete variable domain (other parts from reference TRBV9 and TRBJ1-4): DSGVTQTPKHLITATGQRVTLRCSPRSGDLSVYWYQQSLDQGLQFLIQYYNGEERAKGNILERFSAQQFPDLHSELNLSSLELGDSALYFCASSAGTSQGNEKLFFGSGTQLSVL.

This clonotype came up a few times. The chain links TRBV10-3 to TRBJ2-7; a possible D gene is TRBD2 (11 bases). The CDR3 spans 18 residues. V dropped 6 bases and J dropped 1 base, with 25 bases sitting between them. CDR1 and CDR2 from the germline V gene are ENHRY and SYGVKD. CDR3 DNA: TGTGCCATCAGCCCGGGACAGGGGAGACTAGCGGGGTCCTACGAGCAGTACTTC. Translated: CAISPGQGRLAGSYEQYF.

This chain joins TRBV20-1 and TRBJ2-5, with D possibly being TRBD1 or TRBD2 (5 bases each). The closer fit of TRBJ2-1 to the DNA end suggests the J call may be wrong. The CDR3 is 12 amino acids. CDR1 DFQATT and CDR2 SNEGSKA come from the germline V gene (reference sequence). CDR3 bases: TGCAGTGCTAGAGTGGGGGAAGAGACCCAGTTCTTC. Encoded protein: CSARVGEETQFF.

The rearrangement uses TRBV27 and TRBJ2-7; 8 nucleotides agree with TRBD1. In germline, CDR1 is MNHEY, CDR2 SMNVEV (reference sequence). This CDR3 is built from 14 residues. V shed 5 bases, J shed 2 bases, and the junction held 5 bases outside the gene matches. CDR3 coding DNA: TGTGCCAGCAGTGAGGACAGGGCCCCCTACGAGCAGTACTTC. It is translated as CASSEDRAPYEQYF.

This clonotype occurred a few times. The CDR3 region is CASSLTSGASYNEQFF. CDR3 in DNA: TGTGCCAGCAGCTTAACTAGCGGCGCCTCCTACAATGAGCAGTTCTTC. V usage is TRBV7-2 and J usage is TRBJ2-1; 8 nucleotides align to TRBD2. Germline-derived CDR1 and CDR2 are SGHTA and FQGNSA. The CDR3 spans 16 residues. With V trimmed by 2 bases and J by 0 bases, 3 bases remained unmatched.

This clonotype has a handful of counts. Written as DNA, the CDR3 is TGCAGCGCCGAAACGGGACGGACCTACGAGCAGTACTTC. Its translation: CSAETGRTYEQYF. This chain connects TRBV29-1 to TRBJ2-7, with D perhaps assigned TRBD1 or TRBD2 (5 bases each). Trimming took off 7 bases at V and 2 bases at J, with 15 bases between the two ends. This CDR3 is built from 13 residues. Germline CDR1 reads SQVTM; CDR2 reads ANQGSEA.

The rearrangement joins TRBV5-1 to TRBJ2-6, with 9 bases fitting TRBD1. The CDR3 is 19 residues long. Germline V gene data show CDR1 as SGHRS and CDR2 as YFSETQ. The J segment lost 3 bases and the V segment lost 0 bases, leaving 10 bases of the junction unmatched. CDR3 DNA: TGCGCCAGCAGCTTGGGTACAGGGGGCCTTGCCCTTGGGGCCAACGTCCTGACTTTC. It translates to CASSLGTGGLALGANVLTF.

With respect to this clonotype: With a much larger clone just one base away, this may be a read error. The chain uses TRBV15 and TRBJ2-1; D is unresolved. The CDR3 is 13 residues long. Trimming removed 1 base at V and 6 bases at J, with 7 bases between. Looked up from germline, CDR1 is LNHNV and CDR2 is YYDKDF (reference sequence). The CDR3 sequence: CATSRGFCNEQFF. DNA for the CDR3: TGTGCCACCAGCAGAGGCTTCTGCAATGAGCAGTTCTTC.

This chain connects TRBV11-2 to TRBJ2-7; the D is unclear. The V and J ends lost 3 bases and 2 bases respectively, with 17 bases between them. The CDR3 totals 16 residues. Germline-derived CDR1 and CDR2 are SGHAT and FQNNGV. Here the CDR3 reads CASSLVVPQLPYEQYF. The CDR3 region has the DNA TGTGCCAGCAGCTTGGTCGTACCTCAACTTCCCTACGAGCAGTACTTC.

This clonotype was seen only once. A single base separates this from a much larger clone, so it may be a read error. The rearrangement joins TRBV7-2 to TRBJ2-4, with D perhaps TRBD2 (6 bases). There are 16 residues in the CDR3. The V gene lost 1 base and the J gene lost 13 bases, with 23 bases spanning the gap. CDR1 and CDR2 (germline): SGHTA, FQGNSA. The CDR3 DNA reads as TGTGCCAGCAGCTTAGGAAGTAGCGGTGTAGGGAGTGAGCAGTACTTC. It is translated as CASSLGSSGVGSEQYF.

The chain joins TRBV25-1 to TRBJ1-1; D is possibly TRBD1 (6 bases). The germline V gene has CDR1 MGHDK and CDR2 SYGVNS. CDR3 size: 15 residues. V was trimmed by 2 bases and J by 3 bases, leaving 13 bases between them. The CDR3, as DNA: TGTGCCAGCAGTGAACCCCGAACAGGGTACACTGAAGCTTTCTTT. It codes for CASSEPRTGYTEAFF.

A remark on this clonotype: An end of the junction does not agree with germline; a read error may underlie this. The rearrangement joins TRBV7-7 to TRBJ1-3, with D tentatively TRBD1 (6 bases). Germline V gives CDR1 SSHAT, CDR2 FNYEAQ (reference sequence). The CDR3 has 15 residues. DNA for the CDR3: TGTGCTAGCAGCTTAGCGCAGGGGTCTGGAAACACCATATATTTT. This codes for CASSLAQGSGNTIYF.

Only a few counts were recorded for this clonotype. The rearrangement uses TRBV6-1 and TRBJ1-6; 9 positions agree with TRBD1. CDR3 length: 14 amino acids. Per the germline V gene, CDR1 is MNHNS and CDR2 is SASEGT. V trimming: 3 bases; J trimming: 10 bases; junction bases outside the gene matches: 4. The CDR3 region has the DNA TGTGCCAGCAGTGAGGGACAGGGAGCCTCACCCCTCCACTTT. Amino acid sequence: CASSEGQGASPLHF.